Detailed here is one T cell receptor (beta chain). This entry is derived from a study of T cell responses to AZD1222 COVID-19 vaccine. Generated by immunoSEQ multiplex PCR, the TCRdb table keeps only in-frame clones and is missing some. The sample includes 110,000 or so clones, roughly 90% of them seen just once. Germline V gene lookup returns CDR1 MNHEY and CDR2 SVGEGT. V gave up 6 bases and J gave up 1 base, with 6 bases separating them. The CDR3 covers 12 residues. The sequencing here drew on peripheral blood, taken on day 0 of AZD1222 vaccination. The source is an adult in good health. The chain links TRBV6-2 or TRBV6-3 to TRBJ2-5; D not resolved. CDR3 sequence (DNA): TGTGCCAGCAGCCAAACCCAAGAGACCCAGTACTTC. It is translated as CASSQTQETQYF.